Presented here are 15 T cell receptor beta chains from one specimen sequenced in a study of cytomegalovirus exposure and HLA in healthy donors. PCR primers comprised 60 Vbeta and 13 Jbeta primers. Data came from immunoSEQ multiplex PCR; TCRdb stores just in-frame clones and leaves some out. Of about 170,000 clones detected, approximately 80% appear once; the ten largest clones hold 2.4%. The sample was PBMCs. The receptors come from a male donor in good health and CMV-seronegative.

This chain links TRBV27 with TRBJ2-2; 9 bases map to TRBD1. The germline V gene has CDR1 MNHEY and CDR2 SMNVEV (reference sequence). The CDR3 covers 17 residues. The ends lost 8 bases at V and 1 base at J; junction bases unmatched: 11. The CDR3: CASAKPGQGLNTGELFF. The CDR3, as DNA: TGTGCCAGCGCAAAACCGGGACAGGGTCTGAACACCGGGGAGCTGTTTTTT.

The CDR3 region is CAWSRTGVYEQYF. CDR3 coding DNA: TGTGCCTGGTCTAGAACGGGAGTCTACGAGCAGTACTTC. The genes are TRBV30 and TRBJ2-7, with D perhaps matching TRBD2 (6 bases). V lost 5 bases and J lost 3, with 14 bases in between. This CDR3 is built from 13 residues. The germline V gene encodes CDR1 GTSNPN and CDR2 SVGIG (reference sequence).

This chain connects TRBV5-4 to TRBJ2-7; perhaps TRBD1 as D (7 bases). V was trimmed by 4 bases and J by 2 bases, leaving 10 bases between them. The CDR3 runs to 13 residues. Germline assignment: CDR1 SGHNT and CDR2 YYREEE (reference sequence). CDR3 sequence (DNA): TGTGCCAGCAGCCCAGGGGGGCCCTACGAGCAGTACTTC. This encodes CASSPGGPYEQYF. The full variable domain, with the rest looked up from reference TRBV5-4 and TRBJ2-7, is ETGVTQSPTHLIKTRGQQVTLRCSSQSGHNTVSWYQQALGQGPQFIFQYYREEENGRGNFPPRFSGLQFPNYSSELNVNALELDDSALYLCASSPGGPYEQYFGPGTRLTVT.

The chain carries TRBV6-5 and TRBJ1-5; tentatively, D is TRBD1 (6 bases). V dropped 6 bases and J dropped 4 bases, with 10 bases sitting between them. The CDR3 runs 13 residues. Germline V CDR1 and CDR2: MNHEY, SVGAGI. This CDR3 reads CASRDRRNQPQHF. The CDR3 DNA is TGTGCCAGCAGAGACAGGAGGAATCAGCCCCAGCATTTT.

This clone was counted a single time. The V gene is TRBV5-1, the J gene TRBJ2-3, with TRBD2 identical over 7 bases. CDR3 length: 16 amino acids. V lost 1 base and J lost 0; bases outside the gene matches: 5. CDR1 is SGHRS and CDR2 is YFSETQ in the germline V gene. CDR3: CASSLSGAPSTDTQYF. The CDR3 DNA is TGCGCCAGCAGCTTGAGCGGGGCCCCTAGCACAGATACGCAGTATTTT.

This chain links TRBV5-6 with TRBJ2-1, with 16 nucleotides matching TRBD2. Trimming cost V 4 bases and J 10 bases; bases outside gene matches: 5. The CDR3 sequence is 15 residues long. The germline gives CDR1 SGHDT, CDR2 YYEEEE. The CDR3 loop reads CASSNKGLAGGEQFF. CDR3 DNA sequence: TGTGCCAGCAGCAACAAGGGACTAGCGGGAGGGGAGCAGTTCTTC.

CDR3 region: CASSQDTGTSNEQFF. In DNA, the CDR3 is TGCGCCAGCAGCCAAGACACGGGAACCAGTAATGAGCAGTTCTTC. The chain couples TRBV4-3 to TRBJ2-1; TRBD2 is a possible D gene (5 bases). Germline V gene lookup returns CDR1 LGHNA and CDR2 YSLEER. The CDR3 contains 15 residues. Trimming stripped 0 bases from V and 7 bases from J, with 13 bases between.

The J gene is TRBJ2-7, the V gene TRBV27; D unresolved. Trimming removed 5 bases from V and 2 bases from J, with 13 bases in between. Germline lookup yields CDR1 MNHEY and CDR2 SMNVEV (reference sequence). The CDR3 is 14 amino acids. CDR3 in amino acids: CASSTSSKPYEQYF. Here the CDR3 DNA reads TGTGCCAGCAGTACCTCTAGTAAACCCTACGAGCAGTACTTC.

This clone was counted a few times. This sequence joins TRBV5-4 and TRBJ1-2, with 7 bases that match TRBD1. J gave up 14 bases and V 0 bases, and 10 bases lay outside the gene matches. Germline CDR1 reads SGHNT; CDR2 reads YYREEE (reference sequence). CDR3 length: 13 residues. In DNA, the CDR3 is TGTGCCAGCAGCTTGGACGGGACAGCCGAGAGGACCTTC. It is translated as CASSLDGTAERTF.

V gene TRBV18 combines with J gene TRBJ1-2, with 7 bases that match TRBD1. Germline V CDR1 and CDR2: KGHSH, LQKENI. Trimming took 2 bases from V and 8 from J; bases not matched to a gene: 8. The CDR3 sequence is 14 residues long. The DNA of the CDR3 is TGTGCCAGCTCACCAGGAGGGGGCGCGAGCGGCTACACCTTC. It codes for CASSPGGGASGYTF.

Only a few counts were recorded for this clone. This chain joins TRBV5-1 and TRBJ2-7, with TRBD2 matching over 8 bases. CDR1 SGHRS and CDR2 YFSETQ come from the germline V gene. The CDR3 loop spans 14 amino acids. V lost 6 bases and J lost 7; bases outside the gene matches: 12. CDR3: CASTLQAGEGEQYF. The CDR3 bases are TGCGCCAGCACCCTCCAAGCGGGAGAGGGGGAGCAGTACTTC.

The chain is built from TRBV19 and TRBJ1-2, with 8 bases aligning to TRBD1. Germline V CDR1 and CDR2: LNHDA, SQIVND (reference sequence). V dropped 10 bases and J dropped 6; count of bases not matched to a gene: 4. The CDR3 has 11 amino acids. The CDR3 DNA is TGTGCCAATGTACAGGGGGATGGCTACACCTTC. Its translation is CANVQGDGYTF.

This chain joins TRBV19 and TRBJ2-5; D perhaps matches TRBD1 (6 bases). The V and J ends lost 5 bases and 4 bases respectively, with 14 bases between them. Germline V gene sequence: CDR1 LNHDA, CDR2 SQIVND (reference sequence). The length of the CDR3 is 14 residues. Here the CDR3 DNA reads TGTGCCAGTAGTCCAGGGCAGGGGCGAGAGACCCAGTACTTC. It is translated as CASSPGQGRETQYF.

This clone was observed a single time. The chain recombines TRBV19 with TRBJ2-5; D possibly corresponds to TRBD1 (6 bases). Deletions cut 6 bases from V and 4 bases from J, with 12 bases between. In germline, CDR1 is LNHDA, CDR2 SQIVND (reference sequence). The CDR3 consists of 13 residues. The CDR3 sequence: CASSRDRRETQYF. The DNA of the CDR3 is TGTGCCAGTAGCCGAGACAGGCGAGAGACCCAGTACTTC. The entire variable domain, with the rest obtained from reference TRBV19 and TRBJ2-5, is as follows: DGGITQSPKYLFRKEGQNVTLSCEQNLNHDAMYWYRQDPGQGLRLIYYSQIVNDFQKGDIAEGYSVSREKKESFPLTVTSAQKNPTAFYLCASSRDRRETQYFGPGTRLLVL.

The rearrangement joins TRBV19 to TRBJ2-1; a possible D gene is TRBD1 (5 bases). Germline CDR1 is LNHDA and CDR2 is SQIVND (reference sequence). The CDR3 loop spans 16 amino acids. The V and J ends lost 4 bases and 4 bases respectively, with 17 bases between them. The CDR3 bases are TGTGCCAGTAGTACCCTCCGACAGCTAGTATACAATGAGCAGTTCTTC. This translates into CASSTLRQLVYNEQFF. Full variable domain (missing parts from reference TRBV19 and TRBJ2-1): DGGITQSPKYLFRKEGQNVTLSCEQNLNHDAMYWYRQDPGQGLRLIYYSQIVNDFQKGDIAEGYSVSREKKESFPLTVTSAQKNPTAFYLCASSTLRQLVYNEQFFGPGTRLTVL.